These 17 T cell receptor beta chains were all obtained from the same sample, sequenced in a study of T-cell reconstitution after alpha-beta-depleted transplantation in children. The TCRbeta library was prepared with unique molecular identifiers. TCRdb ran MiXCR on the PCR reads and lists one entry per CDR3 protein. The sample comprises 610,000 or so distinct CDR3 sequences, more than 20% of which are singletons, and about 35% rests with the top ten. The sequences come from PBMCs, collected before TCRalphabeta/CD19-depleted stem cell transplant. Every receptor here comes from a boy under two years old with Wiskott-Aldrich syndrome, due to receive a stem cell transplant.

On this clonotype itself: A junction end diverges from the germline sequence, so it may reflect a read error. The CDR3 sequence is CAASDGRDRCAPEPNSNQPQHF. CDR3 in DNA: TGTGCCGCCAGTGATGGCAGGGACAGGTGTGCCCCAGAGCCTAATAGCAATCAGCCCCAGCATTTT. The chain carries TRBV24-1 and TRBJ1-5; 8 positions match TRBD1. The CDR3 is made up of 22 amino acids. Germline V lookup: CDR1 KGHDR, CDR2 SFDVKD.

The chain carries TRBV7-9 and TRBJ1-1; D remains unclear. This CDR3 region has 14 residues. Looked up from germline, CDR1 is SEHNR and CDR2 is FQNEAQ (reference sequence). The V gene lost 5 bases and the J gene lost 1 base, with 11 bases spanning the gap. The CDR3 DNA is TGTGCCAGCAGCCGACAAAGGGAGAACACTGAAGCTTTCTTT. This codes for CASSRQRENTEAFF.

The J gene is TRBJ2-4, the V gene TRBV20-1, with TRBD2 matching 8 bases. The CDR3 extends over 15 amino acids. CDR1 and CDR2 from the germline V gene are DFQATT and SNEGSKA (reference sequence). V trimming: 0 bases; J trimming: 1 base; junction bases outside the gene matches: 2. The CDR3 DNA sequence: TGCAGTGCTAGAGAGTCTAGCGGGGCCAAAAACATTCAGTACTTC. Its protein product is CSARESSGAKNIQYF.

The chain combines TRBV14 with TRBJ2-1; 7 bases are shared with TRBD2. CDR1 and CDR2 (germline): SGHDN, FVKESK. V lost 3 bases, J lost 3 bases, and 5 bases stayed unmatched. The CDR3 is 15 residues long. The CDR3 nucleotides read TGTGCCAGCAGCCATCGGCGGGAGAACTACAATGAGCAGTTCTTC. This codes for CASSHRRENYNEQFF.

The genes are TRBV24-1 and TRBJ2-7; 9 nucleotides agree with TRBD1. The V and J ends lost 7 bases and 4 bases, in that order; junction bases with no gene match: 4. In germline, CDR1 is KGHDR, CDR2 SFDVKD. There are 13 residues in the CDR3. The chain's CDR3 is CATSGTGWYEQYF. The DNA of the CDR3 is TGTGCCACCAGCGGGACAGGGTGGTACGAGCAGTACTTC.

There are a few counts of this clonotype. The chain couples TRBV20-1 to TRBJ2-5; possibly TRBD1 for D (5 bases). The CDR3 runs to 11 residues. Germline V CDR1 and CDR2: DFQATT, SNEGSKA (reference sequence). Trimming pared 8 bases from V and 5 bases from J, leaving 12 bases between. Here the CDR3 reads CSWQGAETQYF. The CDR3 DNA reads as TGCAGTTGGCAGGGTGCGGAGACCCAGTACTTC.

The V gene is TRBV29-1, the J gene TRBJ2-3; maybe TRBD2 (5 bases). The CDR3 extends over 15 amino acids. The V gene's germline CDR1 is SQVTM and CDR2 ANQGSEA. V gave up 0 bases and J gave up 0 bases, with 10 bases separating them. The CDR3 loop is CSVEEGRESTDTQYF. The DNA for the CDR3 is TGCAGCGTTGAAGAGGGAAGGGAGAGCACAGATACGCAGTATTTT.

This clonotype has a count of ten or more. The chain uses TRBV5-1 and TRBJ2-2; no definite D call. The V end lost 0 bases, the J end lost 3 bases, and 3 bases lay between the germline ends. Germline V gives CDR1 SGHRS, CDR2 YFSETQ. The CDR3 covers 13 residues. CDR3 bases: TGCGCCAGCAGCTTGGACTACACCGGGGAGCTGTTTTTT. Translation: CASSLDYTGELFF.

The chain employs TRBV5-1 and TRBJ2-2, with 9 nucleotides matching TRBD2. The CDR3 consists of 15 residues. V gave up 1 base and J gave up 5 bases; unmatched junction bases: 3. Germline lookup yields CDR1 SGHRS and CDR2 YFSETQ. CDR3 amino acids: CASSLISGRTGELFF. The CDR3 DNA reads TGCGCCAGCAGCTTGATTAGCGGGAGAACCGGGGAGCTGTTTTTT.

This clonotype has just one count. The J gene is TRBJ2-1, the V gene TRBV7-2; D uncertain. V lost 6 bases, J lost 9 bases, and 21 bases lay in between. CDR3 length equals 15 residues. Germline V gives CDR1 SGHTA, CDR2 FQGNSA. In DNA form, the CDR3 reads TGTGCCAGCAGAACGTTTAGTGGGAATATGGGTGAGCAGTTCTTC. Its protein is CASRTFSGNMGEQFF.

CDR3 nucleotides: TGCAGCGTTGCACAGCTCCCGTTCGAGCAGTACTTC. Its protein product is CSVAQLPFEQYF. The chain employs TRBV29-1 and TRBJ2-7; D is unresolved. Germline values: CDR1 SQVTM, CDR2 ANQGSEA. V was clipped by 4 bases and J by 6 bases, with 13 bases between them. This CDR3 spans 12 amino acids.

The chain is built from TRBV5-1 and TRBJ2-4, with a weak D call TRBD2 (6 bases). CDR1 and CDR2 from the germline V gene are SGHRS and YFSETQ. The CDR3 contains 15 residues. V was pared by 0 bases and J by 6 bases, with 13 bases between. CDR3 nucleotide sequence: TGCGCCAGCAGCTTGGCCGGGGGTGGTGGAAACATTCAGTACTTC. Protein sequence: CASSLAGGGGNIQYF. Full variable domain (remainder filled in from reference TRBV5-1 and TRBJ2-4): KAGVTQTPRYLIKTRGQQVTLSCSPISGHRSVSWYQQTPGQGLQFLFEYFSETQRNKGNFPGRFSGRQFSNSRSEMNVSTLELGDSALYLCASSLAGGGGNIQYFGAGTRLSVL.

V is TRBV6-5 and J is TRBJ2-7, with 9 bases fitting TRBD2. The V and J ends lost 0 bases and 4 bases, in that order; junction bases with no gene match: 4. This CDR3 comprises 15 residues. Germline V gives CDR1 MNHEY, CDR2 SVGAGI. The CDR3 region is CASSYSSGRRYEQYF. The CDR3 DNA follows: TGTGCCAGCAGTTACTCTAGCGGGAGAAGGTACGAGCAGTACTTC.

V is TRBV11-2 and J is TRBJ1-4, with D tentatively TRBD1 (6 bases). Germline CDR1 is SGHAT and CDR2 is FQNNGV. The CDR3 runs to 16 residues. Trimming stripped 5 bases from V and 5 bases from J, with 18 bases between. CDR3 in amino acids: CASSALPGQANEKLFF. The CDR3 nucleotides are TGTGCCAGCAGCGCCCTCCCGGGACAAGCGAATGAAAAACTGTTTTTT.

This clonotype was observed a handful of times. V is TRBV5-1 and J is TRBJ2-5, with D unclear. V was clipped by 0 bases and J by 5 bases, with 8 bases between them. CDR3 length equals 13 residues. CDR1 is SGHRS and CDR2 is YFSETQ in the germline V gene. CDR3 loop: CASSLGHSETQYF. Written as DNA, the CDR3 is TGCGCCAGCAGCTTGGGACATTCCGAGACCCAGTACTTC.

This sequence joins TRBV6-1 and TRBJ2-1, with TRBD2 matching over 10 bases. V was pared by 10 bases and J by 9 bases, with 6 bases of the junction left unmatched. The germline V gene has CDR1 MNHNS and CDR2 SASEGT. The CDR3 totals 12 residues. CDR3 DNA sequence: TGTGCCACAGGTGTAGCGGGAGGTGAGCAGTTCTTC. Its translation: CATGVAGGEQFF.

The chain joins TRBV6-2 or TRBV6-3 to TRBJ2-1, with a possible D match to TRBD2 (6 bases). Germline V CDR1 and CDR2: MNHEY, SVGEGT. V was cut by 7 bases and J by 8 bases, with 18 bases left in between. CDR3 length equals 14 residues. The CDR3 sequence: CASTLGRSRYEQFF. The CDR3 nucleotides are TGTGCCAGCACGTTGGGGAGGTCTCGGTATGAGCAGTTCTTC.